This is a list of T cell receptor beta chains from one sample in a study of blood T cell repertoires in COVID-19. Sequenced by immunoSEQ multiplex PCR; TCRdb stores in-frame clones only, minus some. The data show approximately 300,000 clones, about 89% seen once. The sequenced material came from peripheral blood. The receptors here all came from a man aged 35 to 55 with acute or convalescent COVID-19. CDR3s include the opening cysteine and the closing phenylalanine or tryptophan. Each record gives: J gene, CDR3 length, clone size, D gene, V gene, CDR3 DNA, CDR3 protein. The D gene is left open where the match is weak. Clone size is shown for a subset of rows, as once, few, many or a class of expanded clone.

>TRBJ2-1|15|NA|NA|TRBV6-6
TGTGCCAGCAGTAATCCAACGACAGCCAACAATGAGCAGTTCTTC
CASSNPTTANNEQFF
>TRBJ1-2|13|once|TRBD1|TRBV30
TGTGCCTGGAGTCGGACAGGGGCTAATGGCTACACCTTC
CAWSRTGANGYTF
>TRBJ2-7|15|few|NA|TRBV5-6
TGTGCCAGCAGCTCGTCCAGGACAGGCGGGGACGAGCAGTACTTC
CASSSSRTGGDEQYF
>TRBJ1-2|15|NA|NA|TRBV19
TGTGCCAGTAAAGTAAGCGGGAGTGTTAACTATGGCTACACCTTC
CASKVSGSVNYGYTF
>TRBJ1-1|15|once|NA|TRBV6-1
TGTGCCAGCAGTGAAGTACGCGGGACCTACACTGAAGCTTTCTTT
CASSEVRGTYTEAFF
>TRBJ1-4|16|NA|TRBD1|TRBV9
TGTGCCAGCAGCACCCCACTTGGGACAGGGGGCGAAAAACTGTTTTTT
CASSTPLGTGGEKLFF
>TRBJ2-2|17|NA|TRBD2|TRBV4-1
TGCGCCAGCAGCCCGGGACTAGCGGGGCCCACGCCCGGGGAGCTGTTTTTT
CASSPGLAGPTPGELFF
>TRBJ2-3|15|NA|NA|TRBV11-1
TGTGCCAGCAGCCCCGAAGGTACCCGGGATGATACGCAGTATTTT
CASSPEGTRDDTQYF
>TRBJ1-3|15|NA|NA|TRBV29-1
TGCAGCGCCAGACCTGGAGGGAGCTCTGGAAACACCATATATTTT
CSARPGGSSGNTIYF
>TRBJ1-2|14|NA|TRBD1|TRBV5-1
TGCGCCAGCAGCTCCTACAGGGGGAATGATGGCTACACCTTC
CASSSYRGNDGYTF
>TRBJ2-7|14|NA|TRBD2|TRBV7-3
TGTGCCAGCAGCCGTGGGGCGGGGGACCACGAGCAGTACTTC
CASSRGAGDHEQYF
>TRBJ2-3|13|NA|NA|TRBV2
TGTGCCAGCAGTGAAAGGGGGAGAGATACGCAGTATTTT
CASSERGRDTQYF
>TRBJ2-7|13|NA|NA|TRBV24-1
TGTGCCACCAGTGATTCGCGGGGGCCCGAGCAGTACTTC
CATSDSRGPEQYF
>TRBJ2-7|15|NA|TRBD1|TRBV20-1
TGCAGTGCTAGTTTCTCGGGACAGGGGACCTACGAGCAGTACTTC
CSASFSGQGTYEQYF
>TRBJ1-2|12|NA|TRBD1|TRBV30
TGTGCCTTGTACGACAGGGTGGGTGGCTACACCTTC
CALYDRVGGYTF
>TRBJ2-1|17|NA|TRBD2|TRBV5-1
TGCGCCAGCAGCTTTTCTCCTAGCGGGGGAATCTACAATGAGCAGTTCTTC
CASSFSPSGGIYNEQFF
>TRBJ1-4|16|NA|NA|TRBV4-1
TGCGCCAGCAGCCAAGTAGCGGGGGGCGGCTATGAAAAACTGTTTTTT
CASSQVAGGGYEKLFF
>TRBJ2-1|12|NA|NA|TRBV5-1
TGCGCCAGCAGCTTCGTTTTGAATGAGCAGTTCTTC
CASSFVLNEQFF
>TRBJ1-2|13|NA|NA|TRBV5-6
TGTGCCAGCAGCTTGGGGTGGTTCGGTGTCTACACCTTC
CASSLGWFGVYTF
>TRBJ2-2|17|NA|TRBD2|TRBV19
TGTGCCAGTAGTATACTAGCGGTTACCCCGAACACCGGGGAGCTGTTTTTT
CASSILAVTPNTGELFF
>TRBJ1-4|15|once|NA|TRBV5-1
TGCGCCAGCAGCTTGGCCGGGGGAGGAGGGGAAAAACTGTTTTTT
CASSLAGGGGEKLFF
>TRBJ2-1|14|NA|NA|TRBV5-4
TGTGCCAGCAGCTTCTTGGGAGGCTACAATGAGCAGTTCTTC
CASSFLGGYNEQFF
>TRBJ2-3|15|once|NA|TRBV7-2
TGTGCCAGCAGCCTACCCCCGTCTTTGACAGATACGCAGTATTTT
CASSLPPSLTDTQYF
>TRBJ1-1|14|once|TRBD1|TRBV5-1
TGCGCCAGCAGCCCTGGACAGGTCGACACTGAAGCTTTCTTT
CASSPGQVDTEAFF
>TRBJ2-7|10|NA|NA|TRBV27
TGTGCCCCAGGTCGCCGCGAGCAGTACTTC
CAPGRREQYF
>TRBJ1-1|14|NA|NA|TRBV5-4
TGTGCCAGCAGCTTAGCGACAGGGAACACTGAAGCTTTCTTT
CASSLATGNTEAFF
>TRBJ2-7|15|once|TRBD1|TRBV7-2
TGTGCCAGCAGCTCCCCGGACAGGGGGTCCTACGAGCAGTACTTC
CASSSPDRGSYEQYF
>TRBJ1-5|16|NA|NA|TRBV10-3
TGTGCCATCAGTGAGTCGGAACAGTCTAGCAATCAGCCCCAGCATTTT
CAISESEQSSNQPQHF
>TRBJ2-3|17|NA|TRBD1|TRBV7-3
TGTGCCAGCAGCTTAACAAGACAGGGGGCCTACGCAGATACGCAGTATTTT
CASSLTRQGAYADTQYF
>TRBJ1-1|13|NA|NA|TRBV9
TGTGCCAGCAGCGTAGCAAAAGGGGCTGAAGCTTTCTTT
CASSVAKGAEAFF
>TRBJ1-4|14|NA|NA|TRBV27
TGTGCCAGCAGTCGAAGGGGGGGGAATGAAAAACTGTTTTTT
CASSRRGGNEKLFF
>TRBJ2-4|14|NA|TRBD1|TRBV19
TGTGCCAGTAGTAAACAGGGGGCTAGGGACATTCAGTACTTC
CASSKQGARDIQYF
>TRBJ2-1|15|NA|NA|TRBV30
TGTGCCTGGAGTTCCGGGGGACTCTTCTACAATGAGCAGTTCTTC
CAWSSGGLFYNEQFF